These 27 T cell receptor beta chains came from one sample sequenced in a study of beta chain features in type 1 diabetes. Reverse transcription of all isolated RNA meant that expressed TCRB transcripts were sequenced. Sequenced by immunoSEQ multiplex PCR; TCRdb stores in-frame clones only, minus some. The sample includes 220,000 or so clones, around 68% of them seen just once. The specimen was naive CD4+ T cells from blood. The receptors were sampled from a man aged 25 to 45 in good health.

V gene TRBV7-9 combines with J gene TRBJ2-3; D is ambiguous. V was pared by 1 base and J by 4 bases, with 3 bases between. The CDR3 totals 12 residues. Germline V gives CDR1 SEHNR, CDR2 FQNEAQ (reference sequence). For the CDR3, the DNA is TGTGCCAGCAGCTTAGGGGCAGATACGCAGTATTTT. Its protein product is CASSLGADTQYF. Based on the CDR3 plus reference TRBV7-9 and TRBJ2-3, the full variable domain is DTGVSQNPRHKITKRGQNVTFRCDPISEHNRLYWYRQTLGQGPEFLTYFQNEAQLEKSRLLSDRFSAERPKGSFSTLEIQRTEQGDSAMYLCASSLGADTQYFGPGTRLTVL.

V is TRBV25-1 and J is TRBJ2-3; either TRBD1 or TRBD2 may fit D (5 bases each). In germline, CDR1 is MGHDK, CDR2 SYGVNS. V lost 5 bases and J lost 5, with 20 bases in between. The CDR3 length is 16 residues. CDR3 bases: TGTGCCAGCAGTTTCGACCGGGACCGCCAAGGAGATACGCAGTATTTT. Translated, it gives CASSFDRDRQGDTQYF.

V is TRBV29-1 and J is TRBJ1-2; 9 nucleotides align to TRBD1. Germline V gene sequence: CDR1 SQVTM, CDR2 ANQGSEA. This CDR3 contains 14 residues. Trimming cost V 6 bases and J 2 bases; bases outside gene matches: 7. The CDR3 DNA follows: TGCAGCGTATCAACAGGGGGCGAAAACTATGGCTACACCTTC. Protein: CSVSTGGENYGYTF.

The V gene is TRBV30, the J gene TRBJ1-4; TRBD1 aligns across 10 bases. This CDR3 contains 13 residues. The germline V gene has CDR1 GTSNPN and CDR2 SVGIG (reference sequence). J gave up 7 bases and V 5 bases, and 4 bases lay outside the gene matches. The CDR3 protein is CAWGGDRGEKLFF. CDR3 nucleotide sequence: TGTGCCTGGGGAGGGGACAGGGGTGAAAAACTGTTTTTT.

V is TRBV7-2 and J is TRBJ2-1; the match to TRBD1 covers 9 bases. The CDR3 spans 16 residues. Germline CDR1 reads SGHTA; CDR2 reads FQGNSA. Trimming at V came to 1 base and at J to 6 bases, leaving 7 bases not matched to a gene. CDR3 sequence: CASSLEGTGTPNEQFF. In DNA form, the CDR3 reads TGTGCCAGCAGCTTAGAGGGGACAGGGACCCCCAATGAGCAGTTCTTC.

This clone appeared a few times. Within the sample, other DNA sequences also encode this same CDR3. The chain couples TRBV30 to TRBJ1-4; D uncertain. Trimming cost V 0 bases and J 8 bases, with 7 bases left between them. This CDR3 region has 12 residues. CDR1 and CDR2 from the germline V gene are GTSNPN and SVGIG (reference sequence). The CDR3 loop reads CAWSVQGEKLFF. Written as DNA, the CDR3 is TGTGCCTGGAGTGTACAAGGGGAAAAACTGTTTTTT.

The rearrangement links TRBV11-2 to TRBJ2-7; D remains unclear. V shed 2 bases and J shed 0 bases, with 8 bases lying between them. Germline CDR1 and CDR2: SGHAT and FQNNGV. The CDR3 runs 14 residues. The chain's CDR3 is CASSLRPSSYEQYF. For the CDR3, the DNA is TGTGCCAGCAGCTTACGTCCTAGCTCCTACGAGCAGTACTTC.

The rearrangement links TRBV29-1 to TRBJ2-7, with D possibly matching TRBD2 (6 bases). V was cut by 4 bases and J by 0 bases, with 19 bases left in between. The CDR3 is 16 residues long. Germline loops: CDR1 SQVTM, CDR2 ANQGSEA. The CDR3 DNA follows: TGCAGCGTTGCCTTGTGGGGGGATCAAACCTCCTACGAGCAGTACTTC. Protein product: CSVALWGDQTSYEQYF.

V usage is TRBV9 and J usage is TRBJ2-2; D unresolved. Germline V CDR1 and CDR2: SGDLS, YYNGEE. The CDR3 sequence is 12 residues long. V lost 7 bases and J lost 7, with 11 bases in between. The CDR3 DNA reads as TGTGCCAGCCGTGCCTCCGTCGGGGAGCTGTTTTTT. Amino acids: CASRASVGELFF.

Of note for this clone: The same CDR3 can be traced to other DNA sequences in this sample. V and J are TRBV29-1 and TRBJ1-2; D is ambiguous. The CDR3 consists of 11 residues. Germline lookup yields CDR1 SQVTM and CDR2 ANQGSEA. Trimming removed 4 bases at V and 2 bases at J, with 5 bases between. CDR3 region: CSVVTNYGYTF. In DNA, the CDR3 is TGCAGCGTTGTTACCAACTATGGCTACACCTTC. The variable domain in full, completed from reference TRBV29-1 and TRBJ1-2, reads SAVISQKPSRDICQRGTSLTIQCQVDSQVTMMFWYRQQPGQSLTLIATANQGSEATYESGFVIDKFPISRPNLTFSTLTVSNMSPEDSSIYLCSVVTNYGYTFGSGTRLTVV.

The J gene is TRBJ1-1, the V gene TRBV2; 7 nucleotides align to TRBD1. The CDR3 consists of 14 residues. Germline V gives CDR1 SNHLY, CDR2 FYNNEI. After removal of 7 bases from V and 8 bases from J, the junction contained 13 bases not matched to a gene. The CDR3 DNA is TGTGCCAGCAAGGGCATGACGGGACAGTCAGAAGCTTTCTTT. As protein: CASKGMTGQSEAFF.

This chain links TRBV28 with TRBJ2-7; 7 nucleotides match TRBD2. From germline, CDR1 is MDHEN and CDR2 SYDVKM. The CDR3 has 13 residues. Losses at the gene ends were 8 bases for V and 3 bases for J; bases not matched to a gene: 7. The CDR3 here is CASVTGGSYEQYF. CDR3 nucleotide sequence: TGTGCCAGCGTTACTGGCGGGAGCTACGAGCAGTACTTC.

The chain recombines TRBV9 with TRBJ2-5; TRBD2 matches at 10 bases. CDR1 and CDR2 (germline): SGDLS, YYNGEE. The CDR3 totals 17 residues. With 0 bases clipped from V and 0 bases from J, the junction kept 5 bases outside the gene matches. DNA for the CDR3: TGTGCCAGCAGCGTAGCTCCGGGACTAGCGAACCAAGAGACCCAGTACTTC. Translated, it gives CASSVAPGLANQETQYF.

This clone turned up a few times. CDR3 in DNA: TGTGCCTGGAGTCCAGGGGAGATTGAGCAGTTCTTC. Amino acid sequence: CAWSPGEIEQFF. The chain recombines TRBV30 with TRBJ2-1, with D possibly TRBD1 on 6 matching bases. The length of the CDR3 is 12 residues. Germline V gives CDR1 GTSNPN, CDR2 SVGIG (reference sequence). V dropped 2 bases and J dropped 9 bases, with 11 bases sitting between them.

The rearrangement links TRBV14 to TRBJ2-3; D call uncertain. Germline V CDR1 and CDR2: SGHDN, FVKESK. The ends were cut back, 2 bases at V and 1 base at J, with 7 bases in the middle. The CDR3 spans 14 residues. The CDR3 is CASSQFGGTDTQYF. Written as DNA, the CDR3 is TGTGCCAGCAGCCAATTTGGCGGCACAGATACGCAGTATTTT.

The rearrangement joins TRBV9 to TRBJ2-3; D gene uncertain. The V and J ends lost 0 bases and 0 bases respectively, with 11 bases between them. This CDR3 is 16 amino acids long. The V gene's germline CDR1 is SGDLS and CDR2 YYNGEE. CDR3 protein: CASSVVPALSTDTQYF. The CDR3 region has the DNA TGTGCCAGCAGCGTAGTTCCGGCCCTTAGCACAGATACGCAGTATTTT. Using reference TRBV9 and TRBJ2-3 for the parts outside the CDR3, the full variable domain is DSGVTQTPKHLITATGQRVTLRCSPRSGDLSVYWYQQSLDQGLQFLIQYYNGEERAKGNILERFSAQQFPDLHSELNLSSLELGDSALYFCASSVVPALSTDTQYFGPGTRLTVL.

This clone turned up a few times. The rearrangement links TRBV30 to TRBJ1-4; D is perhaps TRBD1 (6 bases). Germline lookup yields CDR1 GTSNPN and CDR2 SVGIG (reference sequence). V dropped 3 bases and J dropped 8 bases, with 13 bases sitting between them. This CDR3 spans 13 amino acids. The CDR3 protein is CAWRVQGREKLFF. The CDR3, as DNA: TGTGCCTGGAGGGTCCAGGGGCGGGAAAAACTGTTTTTT.

CDR3 bases: TGTGCCAGCAGCTTAGTTGTTAGCCCTTACAATGAGCAGTTCTTC. Translation: CASSLVVSPYNEQFF. V usage is TRBV11-2 and J usage is TRBJ2-1; D not resolved. Germline CDR1 SGHAT, CDR2 FQNNGV. Trimming stripped 1 base from V and 4 bases from J, with 11 bases between. The CDR3 has 15 amino acids. Looking up the rest from reference TRBV11-2 and TRBJ2-1 gives the full variable domain: EAGVAQSPRYKIIEKRQSVAFWCNPISGHATLYWYQQILGQGPKLLIQFQNNGVVDDSQLPKDRFSAERLKGVDSTLKIQPAKLEDSAVYLCASSLVVSPYNEQFFGPGTRLTVL.

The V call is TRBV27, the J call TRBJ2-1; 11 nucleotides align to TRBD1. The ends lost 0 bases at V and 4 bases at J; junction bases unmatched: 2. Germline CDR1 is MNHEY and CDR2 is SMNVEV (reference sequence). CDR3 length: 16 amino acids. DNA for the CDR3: TGTGCCAGCAGTTTATCGGGGACAGGGGGATACAATGAGCAGTTCTTC. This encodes CASSLSGTGGYNEQFF.

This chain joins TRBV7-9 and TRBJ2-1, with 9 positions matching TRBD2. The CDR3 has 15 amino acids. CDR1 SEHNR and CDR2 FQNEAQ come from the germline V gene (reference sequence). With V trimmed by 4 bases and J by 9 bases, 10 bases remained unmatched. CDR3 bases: TGTGCCAGCAGCTCGGCTGGACTAGCGACCGGTGAGCAGTTCTTC. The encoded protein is CASSSAGLATGEQFF.

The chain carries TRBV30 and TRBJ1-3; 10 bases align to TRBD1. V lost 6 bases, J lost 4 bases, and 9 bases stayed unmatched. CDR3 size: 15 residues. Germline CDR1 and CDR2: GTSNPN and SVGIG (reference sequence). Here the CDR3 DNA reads TGTGCCTGCCCCGGGACAGGGGCCAACGGAAACACCATATATTTT. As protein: CACPGTGANGNTIYF.

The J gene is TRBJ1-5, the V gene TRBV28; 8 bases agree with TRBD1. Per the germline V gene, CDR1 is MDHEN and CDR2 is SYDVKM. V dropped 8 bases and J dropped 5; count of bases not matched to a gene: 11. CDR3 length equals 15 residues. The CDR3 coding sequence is TGTGCCAGCTCATGGACAGGGTCCCTCCATCAGCCCCAGCATTTT. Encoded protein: CASSWTGSLHQPQHF.

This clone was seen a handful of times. CDR3 residues: CSVEADLYNEQFF. DNA of the CDR3: TGCAGCGTTGAAGCGGACCTGTACAATGAGCAGTTCTTC. The rearrangement links TRBV29-1 to TRBJ2-1; D unclear. The CDR3 runs 13 residues. Germline values: CDR1 SQVTM, CDR2 ANQGSEA. Trimming took 1 base from V and 4 from J, leaving 8 bases between them.

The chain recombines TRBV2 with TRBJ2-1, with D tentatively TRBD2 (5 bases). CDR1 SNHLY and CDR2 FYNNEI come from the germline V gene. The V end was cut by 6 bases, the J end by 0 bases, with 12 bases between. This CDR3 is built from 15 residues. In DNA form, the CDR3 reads TGTGCCAGCAGGCGGGCGGAGAGCTCCTACAATGAGCAGTTCTTC. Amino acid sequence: CASRRAESSYNEQFF.

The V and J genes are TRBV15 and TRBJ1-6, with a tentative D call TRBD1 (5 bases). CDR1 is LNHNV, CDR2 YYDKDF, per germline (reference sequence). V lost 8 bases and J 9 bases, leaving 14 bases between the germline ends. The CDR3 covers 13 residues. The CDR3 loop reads CATAVSGGSPLHF. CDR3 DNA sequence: TGTGCCACCGCCGTGTCCGGGGGTTCACCCCTCCACTTT.

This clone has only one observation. In DNA, the CDR3 is TGTGCCAGTAGCCCGGGACAGGGGTACAATGAGCAGTTCTTC. Protein product: CASSPGQGYNEQFF. The chain joins TRBV2 to TRBJ2-1; 10 nucleotides line up with TRBD1. The CDR3 sequence is 14 residues long. From germline, CDR1 is SNHLY and CDR2 FYNNEI. V gave up 9 bases and J gave up 4 bases; unmatched junction bases: 6.

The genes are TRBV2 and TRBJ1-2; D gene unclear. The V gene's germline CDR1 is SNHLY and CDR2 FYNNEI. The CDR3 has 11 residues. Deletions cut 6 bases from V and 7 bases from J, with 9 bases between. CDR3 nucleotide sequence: TGTGCCAGCAGAGAGGCTTTTGGCTACACCTTC. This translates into CASREAFGYTF.